Shown below are 30 T cell receptor beta chains from a single sample sequenced in a study of blood T cell repertoires in COVID-19. Here immunoSEQ multiplex PCR was the method, and the copy in TCRdb shows in-frame clones only, minus some. The data contain 200,000 to 250,000 clones, roughly 85% of them seen just once; the ten biggest clones take up approximately 9.6%. The source material was PBMCs or T cells enriched from blood (not recorded which). Receptors were obtained from a woman aged 50 to 60 with acute COVID-19.

V gene TRBV6-2 or TRBV6-3 combines with J gene TRBJ2-3; the D gene is possibly TRBD2 (5 bases). V was trimmed by 5 bases and J by 6 bases, leaving 27 bases between them. Per the germline V gene, CDR1 is MNHEY and CDR2 is SVGEGT. The CDR3 is made up of 18 amino acids. The DNA for the CDR3 is TGTGCCAGCAGTAGACTGAGAGCGGCGCTAAAAACGCGGGATACGCAGTATTTT. Residues: CASSRLRAALKTRDTQYF.

The rearrangement joins TRBV7-9 to TRBJ1-1; 9 bases are shared with TRBD1. With V trimmed by 4 bases and J by 1 base, 4 bases remained unmatched. The CDR3 loop spans 15 amino acids. Germline CDR1 and CDR2: SEHNR and FQNEAQ (reference sequence). The CDR3 sequence: CASSSSGQGNTEAFF. CDR3 DNA: TGTGCCAGCAGCTCTTCGGGACAGGGGAACACTGAAGCTTTCTTT.

The genes are TRBV5-1 and TRBJ1-1; perhaps TRBD1 as D (5 bases). Between the trimmed V and J ends, which lost 2 bases and 4 bases, there was a span of 12 bases. Germline V gene sequence: CDR1 SGHRS, CDR2 YFSETQ. The CDR3 consists of 14 residues. Here the CDR3 DNA reads TGCGCCAGCAGCTTCAGGGCCTCGGGCACTGAAGCTTTCTTT. Protein: CASSFRASGTEAFF. Full variable domain (outside the CDR3, taken from reference TRBV5-1 and TRBJ1-1): KAGVTQTPRYLIKTRGQQVTLSCSPISGHRSVSWYQQTPGQGLQFLFEYFSETQRNKGNFPGRFSGRQFSNSRSEMNVSTLELGDSALYLCASSFRASGTEAFFGQGTRLTVV.

CDR3 DNA sequence: TGTGCCAGTAGTACCGGACAGGCCGCCCAGCCCCAGCATTTT. Translation gives CASSTGQAAQPQHF. This chain connects TRBV19 to TRBJ1-5, with 7 bases aligning to TRBD1. The CDR3 contains 14 residues. The trim removed 4 bases at V and 7 bases at J, leaving 7 bases unmatched. Germline V CDR1 and CDR2: LNHDA, SQIVND (reference sequence).

The CDR3 loop is CASGWRGTGSGNTIYF. The CDR3 DNA sequence: TGTGCTAGTGGTTGGAGGGGGACAGGCTCTGGAAACACCATATATTTT. This chain joins TRBV12-5 and TRBJ1-3; 8 nucleotides line up with TRBD1. This CDR3 has 16 residues. With V trimmed by 4 bases and J by 0 bases, 5 bases remained unmatched. Germline V CDR1 and CDR2: LGHNT, FRNRAP.

V and J are TRBV30 and TRBJ1-1, with D possibly being TRBD1 (5 bases). Trimming left V 7 bases short and J 1 base short, with 13 bases between. The germline V gene encodes CDR1 GTSNPN and CDR2 SVGIG (reference sequence). This CDR3 contains 13 residues. The CDR3 DNA follows: TGTGCCTATTCAGGGAACTCGAACACTGAAGCTTTCTTT. Its protein product is CAYSGNSNTEAFF. The full variable domain, with the rest looked up from reference TRBV30 and TRBJ1-1, is SQTIHQWPATLVQPVGSPLSLECTVEGTSNPNLYWYRQAAGRGLQLLFYSVGIGQISSEVPQNLSASRPQDRQFILSSKKLLLSDSGFYLCAYSGNSNTEAFFGQGTRLTVV.

This chain connects TRBV18 to TRBJ2-5, with 14 positions matching TRBD2. V dropped 3 bases and J dropped 4; count of bases not matched to a gene: 10. Germline V CDR1 and CDR2: KGHSH, LQKENI. This CDR3 region has 18 residues. The CDR3 DNA is TGTGCCAGCTCACCCTTGACTAGCGGGGGGGCCTTCGGAGAGACCCAGTACTTC. Protein sequence: CASSPLTSGGAFGETQYF.

The J gene is TRBJ1-2, the V gene TRBV21-1. TRBV21-1 is termed a pseudogene. The CDR3 is 15 amino acids. The CDR3 protein is CASSKEPGERYGYTF. For the CDR3, the DNA is TGTGCCAGCAGCAAAGAACCCGGTGAGAGGTATGGCTACACCTTC.

The chain combines TRBV18 with TRBJ2-5, with TRBD1 matching 7 bases. Germline loops: CDR1 KGHSH, CDR2 LQKENI. The CDR3 length is 15 residues. The trim removed 3 bases at V and 1 base at J, leaving 5 bases unmatched. CDR3: CASSPRQGPQETQYF. The CDR3 DNA sequence: TGTGCCAGCTCACCGAGACAGGGACCCCAAGAGACCCAGTACTTC. Combining the CDR3 with reference TRBV18 and TRBJ2-5 gives the whole variable domain NAGVMQNPRHLVRRRGQEARLRCSPMKGHSHVYWYRQLPEEGLKFMVYLQKENIIDESGMPKERFSAEFPKEGPSILRIQQVVRGDSAAYFCASSPRQGPQETQYFGPGTRLLVL.

Worth noting for this clone: Other DNA sequences from this sample encode an identical CDR3 as well. V is TRBV12-3 or TRBV12-4 and J is TRBJ2-7; D not resolved. The CDR3 extends over 11 amino acids. The V and J ends lost 5 bases and 3 bases respectively, with 5 bases between them. CDR3 DNA: TGTGCCAGCAGTCCGGGCTACGAGCAGTACTTC. Amino acid sequence: CASSPGYEQYF.

The rearrangement links TRBV11-2 to TRBJ1-3; D might be TRBD1 (5 bases). The germline V and J ends were trimmed by 5 bases and 0 bases, with 8 bases remaining between them. Germline V lookup: CDR1 SGHAT, CDR2 FQNNGV. This CDR3 comprises 14 residues. The CDR3 spells CASSVQGSGNTIYF. The CDR3 nucleotides read TGTGCCAGCAGCGTCCAGGGCTCTGGAAACACCATATATTTT. The full variable domain, its missing parts supplied by reference TRBV11-2 and TRBJ1-3, is EAGVAQSPRYKIIEKRQSVAFWCNPISGHATLYWYQQILGQGPKLLIQFQNNGVVDDSQLPKDRFSAERLKGVDSTLKIQPAKLEDSAVYLCASSVQGSGNTIYFGEGSWLTVV.

The V and J genes are TRBV30 and TRBJ1-3; D remains ambiguous. Germline lookup yields CDR1 GTSNPN and CDR2 SVGIG (reference sequence). V lost 0 bases and J lost 0, with 3 bases in between. The CDR3 loop spans 13 amino acids. CDR3 residues: CAWSVSSGNTIYF. In DNA, the CDR3 is TGTGCCTGGAGTGTGAGCTCTGGAAACACCATATATTTT.

This chain uses TRBV30 with TRBJ1-5; TRBD1 might be the D (6 bases). Germline V gives CDR1 GTSNPN, CDR2 SVGIG (reference sequence). The CDR3 contains 13 residues. V lost 3 bases, J lost 5 bases, and 11 bases lay in between. CDR3 bases: TGTGCCTGGAGCACACAGGGAGATCAGCCCCAGCATTTT. It translates to CAWSTQGDQPQHF.

The V and J genes are TRBV5-3 and TRBJ2-5; a weak D match, TRBD2 (5 bases). TRBV5-3 is placed among ORFs of uncertain function. The CDR3 consists of 15 residues. The V gene lost 3 bases and the J gene lost 4 bases, with 16 bases spanning the gap. The CDR3 DNA reads as TGTGCCAGAAGCTGGTGGACTGATCGTAGAGAGACCCAGTACTTC. Protein product: CARSWWTDRRETQYF.

This clone was seen only once. The chain recombines TRBV6-6 with TRBJ1-1, with 7 bases identical to TRBD1. CDR1 is MNHNY, CDR2 SVGAGI, per germline (reference sequence). This CDR3 spans 16 amino acids. With V trimmed by 2 bases and J by 5 bases, 11 bases remained unmatched. CDR3 sequence reads: CASSYRPETGQTEAFF. The DNA of the CDR3 is TGTGCCAGCAGTTACAGGCCGGAGACAGGGCAAACTGAAGCTTTCTTT.

The chain employs TRBV28 and TRBJ2-5, with a possible D match to TRBD1 (6 bases). CDR1 and CDR2 (germline): MDHEN, SYDVKM. V lost 6 bases, J lost 3 bases, and 20 bases lay in between. The CDR3 is made up of 16 amino acids. CDR3: CASSPILGRGEETQYF. CDR3 nucleotide sequence: TGTGCCAGCAGCCCGATCCTGGGCAGGGGAGAAGAGACCCAGTACTTC.

The chain has TRBV7-2 and TRBJ1-3; 8 bases line up with TRBD1. The V segment lost 1 base and the J segment 3 bases; nucleotides outside the gene matches: 8. CDR3 length: 17 amino acids. The germline gives CDR1 SGHTA, CDR2 FQGNSA. DNA for the CDR3: TGTGCCAGCAGCTTAGGGGGGCCAGGGGGCTTTGGAAACACCATATATTTT. Its protein is CASSLGGPGGFGNTIYF.

The chain combines TRBV3-1 (or the pseudogene TRBV3-2) with TRBJ2-1; 7 nucleotides agree with TRBD1. Germline loops: CDR1 LGHDT, CDR2 YNNKEL (reference sequence). The CDR3 is 16 amino acids. J gave up 8 bases and V 1 base, and 11 bases lay outside the gene matches. CDR3: CASSQVQGLSGHEQFF. The DNA for the CDR3 is TGTGCCAGCAGCCAAGTACAGGGGCTTTCGGGCCATGAGCAGTTCTTC.

This clone was observed a handful of times. This chain connects TRBV21-1 to TRBJ1-2; the table gives TRBD1 as D, unverified against the DNA. TRBV21-1 counts as a pseudogene. CDR3 length: 16 residues. The CDR3: CASNLTGYISKYGYTF. Here the CDR3 DNA reads TGTGCCAGTAACCTCACAGGGTACATTTCGAAATATGGCTACACCTTC.

The chain recombines TRBV5-4 with TRBJ2-7; 15 bases map to TRBD2. The CDR3 covers 15 residues. The V gene's germline CDR1 is SGHNT and CDR2 YYREEE (reference sequence). The V and J ends lost 4 bases and 6 bases, in that order; junction bases with no gene match: 5. CDR3 bases: TGTGCCAGCAGCACGATGGGACTAGCGGGGGGCGAGCAGTACTTC. Its protein is CASSTMGLAGGEQYF.

The chain is built from TRBV7-2 and TRBJ2-2; TRBD2 might be the D (6 bases). Germline V lookup: CDR1 SGHTA, CDR2 FQGNSA. V was clipped by 1 base and J by 1 base, with 16 bases between them. This CDR3 has 18 residues. Here the CDR3 reads CASSLGGSGGKNTGELFF. CDR3 DNA: TGTGCCAGCAGCTTAGGGGGTAGTGGAGGGAAGAACACCGGGGAGCTGTTTTTT. Supplemented by reference TRBV7-2 and TRBJ2-2, the full variable domain reads GAGVSQSPSNKVTEKGKDVELRCDPISGHTALYWYRQSLGQGLEFLIYFQGNSAPDKSGLPSDRFSAERTGGSVSTLTIQRTQQEDSAVYLCASSLGGSGGKNTGELFFGEGSRLTVL.

Only one count was recorded for this clone. The V and J genes are TRBV30 and TRBJ2-3, with a tentative D call TRBD1 (5 bases). Germline CDR1 reads GTSNPN; CDR2 reads SVGIG (reference sequence). The CDR3 is 14 residues long. V was cut by 3 bases and J by 6 bases, with 16 bases left in between. CDR3 amino acids: CAWRQAGSLDTQYF. The DNA for the CDR3 is TGTGCCTGGAGACAGGCCGGATCTTTGGATACGCAGTATTTT.

The chain couples TRBV28 to TRBJ1-5, with 8 bases matching TRBD1. CDR1 MDHEN and CDR2 SYDVKM come from the germline V gene. Trimming at V came to 7 bases and at J to 3 bases, leaving 5 bases not matched to a gene. The CDR3 is made up of 14 amino acids. CDR3 nucleotide sequence: TGTGCCAGCATTCCAGGGGGCCTCAATCAGCCCCAGCATTTT. This sequence encodes CASIPGGLNQPQHF.

This clone was counted a single time. The rearrangement uses TRBV27 and TRBJ1-2; 11 bases map to TRBD1. This CDR3 has 16 amino acids. The V and J ends lost 0 bases and 8 bases, in that order; junction bases with no gene match: 8. Germline CDR1 is MNHEY and CDR2 is SMNVEV (reference sequence). The CDR3 here is CASSLSGTGGSSGYTF. The CDR3 DNA reads TGTGCCAGCAGTTTATCCGGGACAGGGGGGTCGAGCGGCTACACCTTC.

V usage is TRBV12-3 or TRBV12-4 and J usage is TRBJ2-7, with 10 bases matching TRBD1. J gave up 5 bases and V 3 bases, and 1 base lay outside the gene matches. The CDR3 totals 13 residues. This CDR3 reads CASSFGQGDEQYF. CDR3 DNA: TGTGCCAGCAGTTTTGGACAGGGGGACGAGCAGTACTTC.

This clone was seen once. This sample also contains other DNA sequences that code for the same CDR3. The rearrangement uses TRBV29-1 and TRBJ1-1; TRBD1 aligns across 9 bases. This CDR3 region has 13 residues. V shed 5 bases, J shed 5 bases, and the junction held 6 bases outside the gene matches. Germline V lookup: CDR1 SQVTM, CDR2 ANQGSEA. The CDR3 DNA is TGCAGCGTTCGCAGACAGGGGGGTACTGAAGCTTTCTTT. Residues: CSVRRQGGTEAFF.

The chain carries TRBV3-1 (or the pseudogene TRBV3-2) and TRBJ1-3, with D perhaps TRBD1 (5 bases). V lost 3 bases and J 7 bases, leaving 7 bases between the germline ends. CDR1 is LGHDT and CDR2 is YNNKEL in the germline V gene (reference sequence). The CDR3 is 12 residues long. The CDR3 coding sequence is TGTGCCAGCAGCCATAAGGGGAACACCATATATTTT. Translation gives CASSHKGNTIYF.

V usage is TRBV7-9 and J usage is TRBJ2-7; TRBD2 aligns across 8 bases. The germline gives CDR1 SEHNR, CDR2 FQNEAQ (reference sequence). V shed 5 bases, J shed 3 bases, and the junction held 6 bases outside the gene matches. The CDR3 has 14 residues. CDR3 region: CASSPRGGSYEQYF. CDR3 DNA: TGTGCCAGCAGCCCCCGGGGGGGCAGCTACGAGCAGTACTTC.

The chain joins TRBV5-4 to TRBJ1-5; possible D gene TRBD1, 6 bases. The CDR3 totals 14 residues. With 4 bases removed from V and 3 bases from J, the gap between germline ends came to 11 bases. CDR1 SGHNT and CDR2 YYREEE come from the germline V gene (reference sequence). For the CDR3, the DNA is TGTGCCAGCAGCGCGGGGGGGGCCAATCAGCCCCAGCATTTT. Encoded protein: CASSAGGANQPQHF.

The rearrangement joins TRBV6-2 or TRBV6-3 to TRBJ2-1; tentative D call: TRBD1 (5 bases). Germline V gene sequence: CDR1 MNHEY, CDR2 SVGEGT. The CDR3 covers 14 residues. V was pared by 9 bases and J by 3 bases, with 15 bases between. CDR3 in amino acids: CASSRPGNYNEQFF. In nucleotides, the CDR3 is TGTGCCAGTAGTCGTCCAGGGAACTACAATGAGCAGTTCTTC.